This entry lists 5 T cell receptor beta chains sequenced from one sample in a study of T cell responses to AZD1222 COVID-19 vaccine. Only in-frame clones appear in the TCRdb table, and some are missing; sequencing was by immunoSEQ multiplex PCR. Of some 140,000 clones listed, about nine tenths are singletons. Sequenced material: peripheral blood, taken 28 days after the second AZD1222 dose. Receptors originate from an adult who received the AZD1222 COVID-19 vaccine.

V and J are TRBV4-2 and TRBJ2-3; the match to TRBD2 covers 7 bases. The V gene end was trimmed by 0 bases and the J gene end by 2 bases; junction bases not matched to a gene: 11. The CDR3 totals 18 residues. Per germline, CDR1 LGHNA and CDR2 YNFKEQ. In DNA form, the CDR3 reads TGTGCCAGCAGCCAAGATGACCCTCGCGGGGGTTTCACAGATACGCAGTATTTT. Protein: CASSQDDPRGGFTDTQYF.

Here the CDR3 DNA reads TGCGCCAGCAGCTTGGCGCCCATTGCCGAGCAGTACTTC. The encoded protein is CASSLAPIAEQYF. V gene TRBV5-1 combines with J gene TRBJ2-7; the D is unclear. CDR1 SGHRS and CDR2 YFSETQ come from the germline V gene. V lost 0 bases to trimming and J lost 6 bases, with 10 bases between them. This CDR3 region has 13 residues.

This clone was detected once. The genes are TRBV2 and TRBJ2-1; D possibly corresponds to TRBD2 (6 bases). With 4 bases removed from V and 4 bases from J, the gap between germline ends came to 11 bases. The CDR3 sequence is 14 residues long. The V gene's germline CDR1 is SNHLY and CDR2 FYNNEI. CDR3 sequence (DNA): TGTGCCAGCAGTGTGGAGCGGGTGTACAATGAGCAGTTCTTC. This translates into CASSVERVYNEQFF. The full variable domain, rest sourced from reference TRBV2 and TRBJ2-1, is EPEVTQTPSHQVTQMGQEVILRCVPISNHLYFYWYRQILGQKVEFLVSFYNNEISEKSEIFDDQFSVERPDGSNFTLKIRSTKLEDSAMYFCASSVERVYNEQFFGPGTRLTVL.

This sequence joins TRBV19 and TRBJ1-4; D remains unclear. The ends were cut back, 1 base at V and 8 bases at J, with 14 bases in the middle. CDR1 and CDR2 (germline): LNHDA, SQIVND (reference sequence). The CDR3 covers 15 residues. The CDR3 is CASSIVVAPGEKLFF. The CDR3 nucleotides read TGTGCCAGTAGTATAGTCGTGGCCCCGGGAGAAAAACTGTTTTTT.

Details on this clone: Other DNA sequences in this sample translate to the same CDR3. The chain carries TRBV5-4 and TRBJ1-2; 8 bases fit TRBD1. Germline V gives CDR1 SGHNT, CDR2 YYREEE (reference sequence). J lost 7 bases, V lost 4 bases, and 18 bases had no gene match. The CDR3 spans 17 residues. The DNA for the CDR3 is TGTGCCAGCAGCCCCCCGGGTGCCGCAGGGGGCGCGGGTGGCTACACCTTC. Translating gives CASSPPGAAGGAGGYTF.